The 28 T cell receptor beta chains listed next were all sequenced from one sample in a study of technical replicates of blood from a handful of donors. Sequencing used immunoSEQ multiplex PCR; TCRdb keeps in-frame clones, though not all of them. The sample has tens of thousands of clones; roughly 94% are singletons. Sample: T cells isolated from PBMCs. Receptors were obtained from a human donor in good health.

The chain carries TRBV6-1 and TRBJ2-1, with 9 positions matching TRBD1. Germline CDR1 is MNHNS and CDR2 is SASEGT. The CDR3 has 16 residues. After removal of 3 bases from V and 7 bases from J, the junction contained 10 bases not matched to a gene. CDR3 nucleotide sequence: TGTGCCAGCAGTGACCCCTCGGGACAGGGCGTGAATGAGCAGTTCTTC. This encodes CASSDPSGQGVNEQFF.

The J gene is TRBJ2-7, the V gene TRBV6-1; 7 bases align to TRBD1. The length of the CDR3 is 14 residues. The V gene's germline CDR1 is MNHNS and CDR2 SASEGT. V gave up 5 bases and J gave up 1 base; unmatched junction bases: 5. The CDR3 reads CASSIRDSSYEQYF. The CDR3 DNA is TGTGCCAGCAGTATTCGGGACAGTTCCTACGAGCAGTACTTC.

This clone was observed a single time. The J gene is TRBJ1-1, the V gene TRBV6-1; D may be TRBD1 (6 bases). V was pared by 2 bases and J by 5 bases, with 12 bases between. This CDR3 is built from 14 residues. Germline V lookup: CDR1 MNHNS, CDR2 SASEGT. Here the CDR3 reads CASSETGRGTEAFF. The DNA of the CDR3 is TGTGCCAGCAGTGAAACCGGGAGGGGGACTGAAGCTTTCTTT.

This chain connects TRBV6-1 to TRBJ2-1; possible D gene TRBD2, 6 bases. Germline V CDR1 and CDR2: MNHNS, SASEGT. V lost 7 bases and J lost 2, with 12 bases in between. The CDR3 loop spans 14 amino acids. CDR3 coding DNA: TGTGCCAGCAAGGAGGGCGGGACCTACAATGAGCAGTTCTTC. This codes for CASKEGGTYNEQFF.

This chain links TRBV6-8 with TRBJ2-7; D might be TRBD1 (6 bases). The V gene's germline CDR1 is MNHGY and CDR2 SAAAGT. The CDR3 is made up of 14 amino acids. Trimming took 2 bases from V and 0 from J, leaving 8 bases between them. CDR3 loop: CASSYRTASYEQYF. CDR3 sequence (DNA): TGTGCCAGCAGTTACAGGACAGCCTCCTACGAGCAGTACTTC.

The chain employs TRBV19 and TRBJ1-1; 7 nucleotides agree with TRBD1. The V gene end was trimmed by 7 bases and the J gene end by 6 bases; junction bases not matched to a gene: 8. Germline V gene lookup returns CDR1 LNHDA and CDR2 SQIVND (reference sequence). The CDR3 is 13 amino acids. CDR3 region: CASTQQGYAEAFF. The CDR3 coding sequence is TGTGCCAGTACCCAACAGGGGTACGCTGAAGCTTTCTTT.

The chain uses TRBV7-3 and TRBJ1-2; 9 bases match TRBD1. In germline, CDR1 is SGHTA, CDR2 FQGTGA. This CDR3 is built from 15 residues. The junction had 5 bases not matched to a gene; V was cut back by 4 bases and J by 2 bases. The CDR3 nucleotides read TGTGCCAGCAGCTACACTGGGACAGGGAACTATGGCTACACCTTC. Its translation is CASSYTGTGNYGYTF. The full variable domain, completed using reference TRBV7-3 and TRBJ1-2, is GAGVSQTPSNKVTEKGKYVELRCDPISGHTALYWYRQSLGQGPEFLIYFQGTGAADDSGLPNDRFFAVRPEGSVSTLKIQRTERGDSAVYLCASSYTGTGNYGYTFGSGTRLTVV.

The chain combines TRBV6-5 with TRBJ1-1, with D unclear. The ends were cut back, 7 bases at V and 7 bases at J, with 10 bases in the middle. This CDR3 has 11 amino acids. The germline V gene has CDR1 MNHEY and CDR2 SVGAGI. CDR3 sequence reads: CASNLGVEAFF. CDR3 nucleotides: TGTGCCAGCAATCTTGGAGTTGAAGCTTTCTTT.

The V and J genes are TRBV9 and TRBJ2-7; the D gene is possibly TRBD2 (6 bases). Germline loops: CDR1 SGDLS, CDR2 YYNGEE. V lost 4 bases and J 2 bases, leaving 13 bases between the germline ends. The CDR3 spans 14 residues. The CDR3 here is CASSPGDLAYEQYF. In DNA, the CDR3 is TGTGCCAGCAGCCCTGGGGACTTGGCCTACGAGCAGTACTTC.

The chain employs TRBV11-3 and TRBJ1-1; D might be TRBD1 (5 bases). CDR1 SGHNT and CDR2 YENEEA come from the germline V gene. Deletions cut 3 bases from V and 4 bases from J, with 12 bases between. The length of the CDR3 is 14 residues. CDR3 nucleotides: TGTGCCAGCAGCTTCAGGACACGGCCCACTGAAGCTTTCTTT. It yields the protein CASSFRTRPTEAFF.

For the CDR3, the DNA is TGTGCCAGCAGCCACCTCTTACAGGGGGCGGATGAAAAACTGTTTTTT. Translating gives CASSHLLQGADEKLFF. This sequence joins TRBV14 and TRBJ1-4; 9 bases agree with TRBD1. There are 16 residues in the CDR3. CDR1 is SGHDN, CDR2 FVKESK, per germline. The J segment lost 6 bases and the V segment lost 3 bases, leaving 8 bases of the junction unmatched. Looking up the rest from reference TRBV14 and TRBJ1-4 gives the full variable domain: EAGVTQFPSHSVIEKGQTVTLRCDPISGHDNLYWYRRVMGKEIKFLLHFVKESKQDESGMPNNRFLAERTGGTYSTLKVQPAELEDSGVYFCASSHLLQGADEKLFFGSGTQLSVL.

This clone came up once. The chain couples TRBV5-6 to TRBJ1-4, with D hard to call. The V end was cut by 0 bases, the J end by 8 bases, with 11 bases between. Germline values: CDR1 SGHDT, CDR2 YYEEEE. The CDR3 runs to 14 residues. The CDR3 reads CASSLGGFGEKLFF. CDR3 DNA: TGTGCCAGCAGCTTGGGAGGGTTTGGAGAAAAACTGTTTTTT.

The chain combines TRBV6-5 with TRBJ1-2; D might be TRBD1 (5 bases). CDR1 is MNHEY and CDR2 is SVGAGI in the germline V gene. The CDR3 spans 15 residues. V was shortened by 6 bases and J by 0 bases, with 14 bases between the two germline ends. DNA for the CDR3: TGTGCCAGCAGCTTATATGGGGGGTCTAACTATGGCTACACCTTC. The encoded protein is CASSLYGGSNYGYTF.

This clone has a single count. The chain recombines TRBV10-2 with TRBJ1-3; weak D call: TRBD1 (5 bases). The CDR3 contains 14 residues. Trimming took off 8 bases at V and 0 bases at J, with 11 bases between the two ends. From germline, CDR1 is WSHSY and CDR2 SAAADI. The CDR3 here is CASGQGLSGNTIYF. Written as DNA, the CDR3 is TGCGCCAGCGGCCAGGGCCTCTCTGGAAACACCATATATTTT.

The rearrangement links TRBV4-3 to TRBJ2-2, with D hard to call. This CDR3 comprises 13 residues. V shed 2 bases and J shed 10 bases, with 11 bases lying between them. Germline loops: CDR1 LGHNA, CDR2 YSLEER. The CDR3 reads CASSQNRAQELFF. DNA of the CDR3: TGCGCCAGCAGCCAAAATCGCGCCCAGGAGCTGTTTTTT.

In DNA, the CDR3 is TGTGCCAGCAGCCGCACGTCAGGGGCGGTTGTCTACGAGCAGTACTTC. Protein sequence: CASSRTSGAVVYEQYF. The chain joins TRBV6-6 to TRBJ2-7; D is perhaps TRBD1 (6 bases). V lost 6 bases and J 3 bases, leaving 21 bases between the germline ends. The germline V gene has CDR1 MNHNY and CDR2 SVGAGI (reference sequence). The CDR3 sequence is 16 residues long.

In this sample, this clone turned up once. V and J are TRBV11-1 and TRBJ2-3, with a tentative D call TRBD2 (6 bases). The CDR3 is 13 amino acids. With 5 bases removed from V and 5 bases from J, the gap between germline ends came to 11 bases. Germline assignment: CDR1 SGHAT and CDR2 FQDESV (reference sequence). CDR3 nucleotide sequence: TGTGCCAGCAGCCTCCAAGCGGGAGATACGCAGTATTTT. It yields the protein CASSLQAGDTQYF.

CDR3 sequence reads: CASLIPQGAYGYTF. The DNA for the CDR3 is TGCGCCAGCCTGATCCCACAGGGGGCATATGGCTACACCTTC. The rearrangement joins TRBV10-2 to TRBJ1-2, with 9 bases that match TRBD1. The CDR3 runs 14 residues. V trimming: 8 bases; J trimming: 5 bases; junction bases outside the gene matches: 9. Germline-derived CDR1 and CDR2 are WSHSY and SAAADI.

This clone was detected once. V usage is TRBV9 and J usage is TRBJ2-5; tentative D call: TRBD2 (5 bases). CDR1 is SGDLS and CDR2 is YYNGEE in the germline V gene. The V end lost 4 bases, the J end lost 2 bases, and 9 bases lay between the germline ends. CDR3 length equals 13 residues. CDR3 sequence (DNA): TGTGCCAGCAGCAAGACTATTCAAGAGACCCAGTACTTC. Its translation is CASSKTIQETQYF.

The chain joins TRBV18 to TRBJ2-7; D gene ambiguous. Germline lookup yields CDR1 KGHSH and CDR2 LQKENI. Deletions cut 2 bases from V and 3 bases from J, with 5 bases between. The CDR3 is 12 residues long. Written as DNA, the CDR3 is TGTGCCAGCTCACCAAGCCACTACGAGCAGTACTTC. This codes for CASSPSHYEQYF.

J is TRBJ2-2 and V is TRBV7-6; 7 nucleotides align to TRBD2. CDR1 is SGHVS and CDR2 is FNYEAQ in the germline V gene. The CDR3 spans 15 residues. The V gene end was trimmed by 6 bases and the J gene end by 4 bases; junction bases not matched to a gene: 8. CDR3 loop: CASRSLAGVTGELFF. In nucleotides, the CDR3 is TGTGCCAGCAGATCCTTAGCGGGCGTCACCGGGGAGCTGTTTTTT.

V usage is TRBV6-4 and J usage is TRBJ1-5, with TRBD1 as a possible D gene (6 bases). The CDR3 is 13 residues long. CDR1 and CDR2 from the germline V gene are MRHNA and SNTAGT. V lost 5 bases to trimming and J lost 4 bases, with 9 bases between them. CDR3 bases: TGTGCCAGCAGTACAGGGCAGAATCAGCCCCAGCATTTT. This sequence encodes CASSTGQNQPQHF.

Only one count was recorded for this clone. The chain has TRBV4-2 and TRBJ2-2; 13 nucleotides line up with TRBD2. The CDR3 is 18 amino acids. Germline CDR1 LGHNA, CDR2 YNFKEQ. Losses at the gene ends were 4 bases for V and 5 bases for J; bases not matched to a gene: 10. The CDR3 bases are TGTGCCAGCAGCCCCCATGGACTAGCGGGAGATCTGACCGGGGAGCTGTTTTTT. This gives the protein CASSPHGLAGDLTGELFF.

The CDR3 sequence: CASSPGRGNTGELFF. The DNA for the CDR3 is TGTGCCAGCAGCCCCGGAAGGGGGAACACCGGGGAGCTGTTTTTT. The J gene is TRBJ2-2, the V gene TRBV7-8; D possibly corresponds to TRBD1 (5 bases). With 5 bases removed from V and 1 base from J, the gap between germline ends came to 11 bases. The CDR3 is 15 amino acids. Germline V gene lookup returns CDR1 SGHVS and CDR2 FQNEAQ.

V and J are TRBV7-8 and TRBJ2-3, with 7 bases fitting TRBD1. J was trimmed by 1 base and V by 5 bases; bases with no gene match: 3. Germline CDR1 is SGHVS and CDR2 is FQNEAQ. This CDR3 is 14 amino acids long. The DNA of the CDR3 is TGTGCCAGCAGCGTAGACAGGGGCACAGATACGCAGTATTTT. This encodes CASSVDRGTDTQYF.

This clone has only one observation. Germline and junction disagree at one end, which may indicate a read error. The rearrangement joins TRBV30 to TRBJ2-7; TRBD2 aligns across 13 bases. The CDR3 consists of 13 residues. Germline assignment: CDR1 GTSNPN and CDR2 SVGIG (reference sequence). DNA of the CDR3: TGTGCCGGGAGGACTAGCGGGAGATACGAGCAGTACTTC. Protein sequence: CAGRTSGRYEQYF.

The V gene is TRBV12-5, the J gene TRBJ2-3; D perhaps matches TRBD2 (7 bases). V was pared by 0 bases and J by 6 bases, with 10 bases between. CDR1 is LGHNT, CDR2 FRNRAP, per germline. This CDR3 has 14 amino acids. The CDR3 coding sequence is TGTGCTAGTGGTTTGGTTGAGGGGGGGGATACGCAGTATTTT. Protein product: CASGLVEGGDTQYF.

This clone was seen a handful of times. This chain uses TRBV28 with TRBJ1-1, with 7 bases identical to TRBD1. Germline lookup yields CDR1 MDHEN and CDR2 SYDVKM. Trimming at V came to 3 bases and at J to 6 bases, leaving 13 bases not matched to a gene. The CDR3 spans 16 residues. This CDR3 reads CASSFPITGDTSEAFF. CDR3 DNA sequence: TGTGCCAGCAGTTTCCCAATAACAGGGGATACATCTGAAGCTTTCTTT.